These 19 T cell receptor beta chains were sequenced from one sample in a study of T cells in Graves' hyperthyroidism and ophthalmopathy. Amplification yielded TCR beta CDR3 regions, with RNA transcripts as the source. HTBI primers drove first-round RT-PCR of the TCR CDR3. Each CDR3 protein gets one entry after TCRdb re-called the multiplex PCR reads with MiXCR. The sample carries about 500,000 distinct CDR3 sequences, roughly 17% recorded once. The sample was blood. These receptor sequences come from a young woman with Graves' ophthalmopathy.

The chain carries TRBV5-6 and TRBJ2-1; tentatively, D is TRBD2 (5 bases). CDR3 length: 13 amino acids. The germline V and J ends were trimmed by 3 bases and 6 bases, with 10 bases remaining between them. Per the germline V gene, CDR1 is SGHDT and CDR2 is YYEEEE. CDR3: CASSSGNRNEQFF. The CDR3 nucleotides read TGTGCCAGCAGCTCGGGAAACCGCAATGAGCAGTTCTTC.

In this sample, this clonotype turned up a few times. V usage is TRBV7-3 and J usage is TRBJ2-5, with a possible D match to TRBD2 (5 bases). Germline V CDR1 and CDR2: SGHTA, FQGTGA. The ends were cut back, 2 bases at V and 2 bases at J, with 12 bases in the middle. The CDR3 covers 15 residues. CDR3 sequence: CASSLLGETQETQYF. The DNA of the CDR3 is TGTGCCAGCAGCTTACTCGGGGAGACGCAAGAGACCCAGTACTTC.

This clonotype was found once. The chain links TRBV11-2 to TRBJ2-1; D may be TRBD2 (5 bases). CDR3 size: 13 residues. With 3 bases removed from V and 6 bases from J, the gap between germline ends came to 9 bases. Germline V gene data show CDR1 as SGHAT and CDR2 as FQNNGV. The CDR3 sequence: CASSFLAANEQFF. In DNA form, the CDR3 reads TGTGCCAGCAGCTTCCTAGCTGCCAATGAGCAGTTCTTC.

The sample holds many counts of this clonotype. V usage is TRBV27 and J usage is TRBJ2-7; no firm D call. Germline V gene sequence: CDR1 MNHEY, CDR2 SMNVEV (reference sequence). The ends were cut back, 3 bases at V and 3 bases at J, with 9 bases in the middle. The CDR3 is 13 amino acids. Here the CDR3 DNA reads TGTGCCAGCAGTTTTGGTCTACACTACGAGCAGTACTTC. It specifies CASSFGLHYEQYF.

The rearrangement joins TRBV3-1 to TRBJ1-2; 11 nucleotides agree with TRBD1. This CDR3 spans 15 amino acids. Germline-derived CDR1 and CDR2 are LGHDT and YNNKEL (reference sequence). V lost 0 bases, J lost 7 bases, and 4 bases stayed unmatched. CDR3 loop: CASSQDRTGGGGYTF. The DNA of the CDR3 is TGTGCCAGCAGCCAAGATCGGACAGGGGGCGGTGGCTACACCTTC.

This chain connects TRBV19 to TRBJ1-5, with D perhaps matching TRBD1 (6 bases). The CDR3 spans 14 residues. Trimming left V 3 bases short and J 4 bases short, with 10 bases between. Per germline, CDR1 LNHDA and CDR2 SQIVND (reference sequence). CDR3 in amino acids: CASSITGWNQPQHF. CDR3 nucleotides: TGTGCCAGTAGTATTACAGGGTGGAATCAGCCCCAGCATTTT.

CDR3 bases: TGCAGCGTTGAAGGCGAGAACGGCTACAATGAGCAGTTCTTC. Amino acid sequence: CSVEGENGYNEQFF. The rearrangement uses TRBV29-1 and TRBJ2-1, with D uncertain. The CDR3 runs 14 residues. V lost 1 base and J lost 3, with 10 bases in between. Looked up from germline, CDR1 is SQVTM and CDR2 is ANQGSEA.

CDR3 sequence (DNA): TGTGCCAGCAGTTTTGGATGGGCAGATACGCAGTATTTT. Its translation is CASSFGWADTQYF. V usage is TRBV12-3 or TRBV12-4 and J usage is TRBJ2-3; D is unresolved. V was pared by 3 bases and J by 4 bases, with 8 bases between. The CDR3 has 13 residues.

This clonotype was counted at least ten times. The chain recombines TRBV7-2 with TRBJ2-5; 8 positions agree with TRBD1. This CDR3 comprises 14 residues. CDR1 is SGHTA, CDR2 FQGNSA, per germline. J was trimmed by 5 bases and V by 5 bases; bases with no gene match: 7. The CDR3 loop reads CASSDGQGLETQYF. The CDR3 DNA follows: TGTGCCAGCAGCGATGGACAGGGTCTCGAGACCCAGTACTTC.

This clonotype has a count of ten or more. This chain uses TRBV11-3 with TRBJ2-1, with TRBD2 matching over 7 bases. The CDR3 length is 17 residues. The germline V gene encodes CDR1 SGHNT and CDR2 YENEEA. The V segment lost 6 bases and the J segment 3 bases; nucleotides outside the gene matches: 14. The CDR3 loop is CASRKSPMAGVYNEQFF. The CDR3 DNA is TGTGCCAGCAGAAAAAGCCCTATGGCGGGAGTCTACAATGAGCAGTTCTTC.

This clonotype has at least ten counts. J is TRBJ2-2 and V is TRBV7-8; possibly TRBD1 for D (6 bases). The germline CDR1 and CDR2 sequences are SGHVS and FQNEAQ. V lost 4 bases and J 4 bases, leaving 16 bases between the germline ends. This CDR3 comprises 16 residues. The CDR3 region is CASSSGWGQSTGELFF. The CDR3 DNA follows: TGTGCCAGCAGCTCAGGGTGGGGGCAGAGCACCGGGGAGCTGTTTTTT.

This chain uses TRBV25-1 with TRBJ2-7, with 12 bases matching TRBD1. Germline V lookup: CDR1 MGHDK, CDR2 SYGVNS. CDR3 length equals 15 residues. V lost 6 bases, J lost 7 bases, and 10 bases stayed unmatched. In DNA form, the CDR3 reads TGTGCCAGCAGGGATCCGGGACAGGGGGCTCGTGAGCAGTACTTC. It yields the protein CASRDPGQGAREQYF.

This clonotype has just one count. A much larger clone lies a single base off, so this may be a read error. The chain employs TRBV3-1 and TRBJ2-7, with D maybe TRBD2 (6 bases). CDR3 length equals 16 residues. Trimming removed 6 bases at V and 0 bases at J, with 18 bases between. The V gene's germline CDR1 is LGHDT and CDR2 YNNKEL (reference sequence). The CDR3 loop is CASSPGAGFRSYEQYF. The CDR3 coding sequence is TGTGCCAGCAGTCCTGGCGCGGGGTTCCGCTCCTACGAGCAGTACTTC.

This clonotype was observed at least ten times. The chain joins TRBV7-8 to TRBJ2-5, with D perhaps TRBD1 (5 bases). CDR1 and CDR2 from the germline V gene are SGHVS and FQNEAQ. CDR3 size: 12 residues. The ends were cut back, 5 bases at V and 13 bases at J, with 17 bases in the middle. CDR3 protein: CASSPNGANPYF. The CDR3 nucleotides are TGTGCCAGCAGCCCTAATGGGGCGAACCCGTACTTC.

There are many counts of this clonotype. The rearrangement uses TRBV4-3 and TRBJ1-1, with D hard to call. V lost 1 base to trimming and J lost 0 bases, with 21 bases between them. The CDR3 runs to 19 residues. CDR1 is LGHNA and CDR2 is YSLEER in the germline V gene. The CDR3 DNA is TGCGCCAGCAGCCAAGGGGGAACTTACCCGTACGGGATGAACACTGAAGCTTTCTTT. This translates into CASSQGGTYPYGMNTEAFF.

This clonotype came up many times. The chain combines TRBV20-1 with TRBJ2-7, with 7 positions matching TRBD1. After removal of 0 bases from V and 3 bases from J, the junction contained 8 bases not matched to a gene. Germline V CDR1 and CDR2: DFQATT, SNEGSKA (reference sequence). The CDR3 consists of 15 residues. Here the CDR3 DNA reads TGCAGTGCTAGAGATCTAGGGGGCGGTATCTACGAGCAGTACTTC. Amino acid sequence: CSARDLGGGIYEQYF.

This clonotype came up many times. This chain links TRBV28 with TRBJ1-1; D unclear. Germline values: CDR1 MDHEN, CDR2 SYDVKM. V was pared by 5 bases and J by 0 bases, with 13 bases between. There are 15 residues in the CDR3. CDR3 sequence: CASSPPEGMNTEAFF. The CDR3 bases are TGTGCCAGCAGTCCCCCTGAGGGAATGAACACTGAAGCTTTCTTT. Combining the CDR3 with reference TRBV28 and TRBJ1-1 gives the whole variable domain DVKVTQSSRYLVKRTGEKVFLECVQDMDHENMFWYRQDPGLGLRLIYFSYDVKMKEKGDIPEGYSVSREKKERFSLILESASTNQTSMYLCASSPPEGMNTEAFFGQGTRLTVV.

In this sample, this clonotype turned up many times. The chain combines TRBV10-3 with TRBJ1-5; TRBD1 is a possible D gene (6 bases). The V and J ends lost 0 bases and 3 bases respectively, with 12 bases between them. CDR1 ENHRY and CDR2 SYGVKD come from the germline V gene. The CDR3 covers 16 residues. In nucleotides, the CDR3 is TGTGCCATCAGTGAGTCGAAGGGGGGCCTCAATCAGCCCCAGCATTTT. It encodes CAISESKGGLNQPQHF.

The chain has TRBV7-2 and TRBJ2-3; 14 positions match TRBD2. Germline lookup yields CDR1 SGHTA and CDR2 FQGNSA. The CDR3 is 17 amino acids. Losses at the gene ends were 5 bases for V and 7 bases for J; bases not matched to a gene: 11. The CDR3 sequence is CASSANWGLAGVNTQYF. CDR3 nucleotides: TGTGCCAGCAGCGCAAACTGGGGACTAGCGGGAGTAAATACGCAGTATTTT.